This TCR beta chain is drawn from a study of blood T cell repertoires in COVID-19. Overall study: In each case, the material was cDNA or gDNA derived from T cells, B-cell-depleted T cells, or PBMCs.

Authors' methods: Quantification of nucleated cells was approximated via reference gene primer amplification. Sequencing used immunoSEQ multiplex PCR; TCRdb keeps in-frame clones, though not all of them. D and trimming come from the DNA, and the V and J calls and clone size come from that table. The sample contains around 260,000 clones, approximately 82% of which appear only once. V was pared by 7 bases and J by 0 bases, with 6 bases of the junction left unmatched. The CDR3 is 15 residues long. Germline V gene sequence: CDR1 MNHEY, CDR2 SVGAGI. This TCR was recovered from a man aged 55-75 years who had recovered from COVID-19. The chain couples TRBV6-5 to TRBJ2-1, with TRBD2 matching over 7 bases. The sample comprised peripheral blood. CDR3: CASTKLASSYNEQFF. CDR3 in DNA: TGTGCCAGCACCAAACTAGCGTCCTCCTACAATGAGCAGTTCTTC.